Sequencing of this T cell receptor (beta chain) was carried out in a study of blood T cell repertoires in COVID-19. At the level of the study: Samples taken during acute and convalescent COVID-19 were collected in the United States, Italy and Spain. PBMCs, B-cell-depleted T cells, or T cells were the source of the cDNA or gDNA that made up the material.

Per germline, CDR1 GTSNPN and CDR2 SVGIG (reference sequence). The CDR3 spans 14 residues. V was trimmed by 3 bases and J by 1 base, leaving 10 bases between them. Per the study methods: Using reference gene primer amplification, nucleated cell counts were estimated. TCRdb's table, derived via immunoSEQ multiplex PCR, lists solely in-frame clones and lacks some. D and trimming were read from the DNA, whereas the V and J calls and clone size are those reported in that table. The sample gives around 100,000 clones, about 91% of which show up once; approximately 6% is in the top ten. Sequences were obtained from peripheral blood. The sequence was obtained from a human donor in a cohort sampled during active COVID-19. The gene calls are TRBV30 and TRBJ1-3, with unresolved D. Written as DNA, the CDR3 is TGTGCCTGGAGCCGCACAGCATCTGGAAACACCATATATTTT. Translation gives CAWSRTASGNTIYF.